This T cell receptor (beta chain) emerged from a study of OX40 agonist ivuxolimab in advanced cancers. Study at large: Antecedent anti-PD-1, anti-PD-L1 or anti-CTLA-4 therapy was permissible, with under 50% having received some.

Germline V lookup: CDR1 MNHNS, CDR2 SASEGT. Trimming left V 1 base short and J 6 bases short, with 10 bases between. This CDR3 is built from 14 residues. Concerning this clone itself: No antigen is known for it.

Study observations and caveats: Dose levels from 0.1 to 3.0 mg/kg saw CD4+ and CD8+ blood T cells expand clonally by week 6. Also showing low normalized T-cell clonal expansion were some of the nonresponders.

The cohort excluded patients with autoimmune disease history or systemic immunosuppression. Here immunoSEQ multiplex PCR was the method, and the copy in TCRdb shows in-frame clones only, minus some. The data contain some 96,000 clones, around 93% of them singletons. The chain has TRBV6-1 and TRBJ1-5, with a weak D call TRBD1 (6 bases). This sequence originates from an adult with an advanced solid tumor such as melanoma, head and neck, liver or kidney cancer. This sample comprised CD4+ or CD8+ T cells sorted from blood, obtained in a trial of the OX40 agonist ivuxolimab. CDR3 coding DNA: TGTGCCAGCAGTGAAGACAGGGTCGTTCAGCCCCAGCATTTT. Translated: CASSEDRVVQPQHF.